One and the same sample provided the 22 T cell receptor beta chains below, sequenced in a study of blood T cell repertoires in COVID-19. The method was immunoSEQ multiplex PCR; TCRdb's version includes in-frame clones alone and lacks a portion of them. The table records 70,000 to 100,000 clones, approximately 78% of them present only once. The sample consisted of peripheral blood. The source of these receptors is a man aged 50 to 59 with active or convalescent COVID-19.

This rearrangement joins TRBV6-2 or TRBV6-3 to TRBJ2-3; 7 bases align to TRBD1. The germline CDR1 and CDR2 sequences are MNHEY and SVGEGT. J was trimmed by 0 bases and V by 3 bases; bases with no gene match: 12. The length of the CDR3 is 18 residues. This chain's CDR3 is CASSYVRGRLPSTDTQYF. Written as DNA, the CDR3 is TGTGCCAGCAGTTATGTAAGGGGGCGTCTACCTAGCACAGATACGCAGTATTTT.

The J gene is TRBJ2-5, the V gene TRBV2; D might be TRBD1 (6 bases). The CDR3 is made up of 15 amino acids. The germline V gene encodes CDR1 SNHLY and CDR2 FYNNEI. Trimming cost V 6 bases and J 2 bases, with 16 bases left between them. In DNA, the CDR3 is TGTGCCAGCAGCCAGGGGTTAGGAGCGCAAGAGACCCAGTACTTC. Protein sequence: CASSQGLGAQETQYF.

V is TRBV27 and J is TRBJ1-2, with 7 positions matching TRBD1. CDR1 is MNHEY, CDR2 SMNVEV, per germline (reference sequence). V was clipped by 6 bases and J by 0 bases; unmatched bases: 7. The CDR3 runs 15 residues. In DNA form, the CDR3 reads TGTGCCAGCAGCTCCGACAGGGAATCTAACTATGGCTACACCTTC. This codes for CASSSDRESNYGYTF.

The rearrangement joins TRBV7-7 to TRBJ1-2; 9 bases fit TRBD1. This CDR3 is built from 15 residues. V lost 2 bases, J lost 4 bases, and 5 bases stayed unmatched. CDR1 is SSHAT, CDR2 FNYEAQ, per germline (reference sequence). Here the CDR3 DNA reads TGTGCCAGCAGCTTAAGTACAGGGGGCCCCTATGGCTACACCTTC. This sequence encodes CASSLSTGGPYGYTF.

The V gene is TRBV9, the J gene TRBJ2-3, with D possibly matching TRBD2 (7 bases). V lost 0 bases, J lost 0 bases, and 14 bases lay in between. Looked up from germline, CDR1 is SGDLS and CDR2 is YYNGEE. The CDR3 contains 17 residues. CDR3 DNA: TGTGCCAGCAGCGTAGGTGGCGGGGGCCTTAGCACAGATACGCAGTATTTT. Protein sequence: CASSVGGGGLSTDTQYF.

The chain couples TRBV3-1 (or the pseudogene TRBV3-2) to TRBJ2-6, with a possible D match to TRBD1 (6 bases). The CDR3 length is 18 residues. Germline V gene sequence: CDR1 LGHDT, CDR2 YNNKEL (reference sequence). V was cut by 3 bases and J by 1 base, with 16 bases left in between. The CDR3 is CASSHLGQTESGANVLTF. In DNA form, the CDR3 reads TGTGCCAGCAGCCACCTCGGACAGACGGAGTCTGGGGCCAACGTCCTGACTTTC.

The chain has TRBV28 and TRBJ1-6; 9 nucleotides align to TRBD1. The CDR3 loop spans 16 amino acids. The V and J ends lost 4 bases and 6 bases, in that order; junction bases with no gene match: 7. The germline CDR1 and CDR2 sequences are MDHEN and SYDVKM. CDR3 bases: TGTGCCAGCAGTTCACAGGGGGCGCCGGGTAATTCACCCCTCCACTTT. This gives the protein CASSSQGAPGNSPLHF. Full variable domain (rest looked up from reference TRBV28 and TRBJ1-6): DVKVTQSSRYLVKRTGEKVFLECVQDMDHENMFWYRQDPGLGLRLIYFSYDVKMKEKGDIPEGYSVSREKKERFSLILESASTNQTSMYLCASSSQGAPGNSPLHFGNGTRLTVT.

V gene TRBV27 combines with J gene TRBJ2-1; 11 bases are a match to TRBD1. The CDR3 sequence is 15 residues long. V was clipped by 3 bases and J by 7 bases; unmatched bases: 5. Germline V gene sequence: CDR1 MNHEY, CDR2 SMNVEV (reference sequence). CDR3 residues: CASSFSGQGGNEQFF. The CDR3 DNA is TGTGCCAGCAGTTTTTCGGGACAGGGGGGAAATGAGCAGTTCTTC.

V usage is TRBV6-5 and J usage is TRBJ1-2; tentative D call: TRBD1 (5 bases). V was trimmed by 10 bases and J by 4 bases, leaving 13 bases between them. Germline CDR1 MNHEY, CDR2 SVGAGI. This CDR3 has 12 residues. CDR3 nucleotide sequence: TGTGCCACCCGGGGGGTCATCTATGGCTACACCTTC. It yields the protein CATRGVIYGYTF.

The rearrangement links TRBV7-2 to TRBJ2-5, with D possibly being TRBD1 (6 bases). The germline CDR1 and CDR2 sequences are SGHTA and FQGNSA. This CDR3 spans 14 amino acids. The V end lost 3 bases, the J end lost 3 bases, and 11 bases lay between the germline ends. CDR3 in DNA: TGTGCCAGCAGCTTTGGAGGACAGAAAGAGACCCAGTACTTC. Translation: CASSFGGQKETQYF.

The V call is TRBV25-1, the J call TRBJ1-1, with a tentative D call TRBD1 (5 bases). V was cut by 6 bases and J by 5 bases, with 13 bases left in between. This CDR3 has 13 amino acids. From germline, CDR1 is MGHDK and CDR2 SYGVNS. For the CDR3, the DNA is TGTGCCAGCAGAAGAATAGGGGATACTGAAGCTTTCTTT. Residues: CASRRIGDTEAFF. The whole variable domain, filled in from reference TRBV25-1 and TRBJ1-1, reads EADIYQTPRYLVIGTGKKITLECSQTMGHDKMYWYQQDPGMELHLIHYSYGVNSTEKGDLSSESTVSRIRTEHFPLTLESARPSHTSQYLCASRRIGDTEAFFGQGTRLTVV.

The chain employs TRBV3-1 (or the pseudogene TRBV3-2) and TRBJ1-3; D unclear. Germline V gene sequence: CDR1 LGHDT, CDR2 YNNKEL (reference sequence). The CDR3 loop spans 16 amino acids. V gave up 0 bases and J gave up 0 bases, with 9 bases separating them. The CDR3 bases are TGTGCCAGCAGCCAAGATGAGGGAAGCTCTGGAAACACCATATATTTT. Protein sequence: CASSQDEGSSGNTIYF.

The CDR3: CASSLPGTGGGKLFF. The DNA of the CDR3 is TGTGCCAGTAGTCTCCCCGGGACAGGGGGCGGAAAACTGTTTTTT. The gene calls are TRBV19 and TRBJ1-4; 12 positions match TRBD1. Losses at the gene ends were 5 bases for V and 10 bases for J; bases not matched to a gene: 8. This CDR3 region has 15 residues. Germline V lookup: CDR1 LNHDA, CDR2 SQIVND (reference sequence).

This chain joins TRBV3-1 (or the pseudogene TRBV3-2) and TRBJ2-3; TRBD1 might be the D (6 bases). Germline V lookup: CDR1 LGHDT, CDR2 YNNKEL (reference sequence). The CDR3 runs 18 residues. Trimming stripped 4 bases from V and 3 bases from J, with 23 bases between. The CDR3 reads CASSRMTGFTPITDTQYF. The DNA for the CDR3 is TGTGCCAGCAGCCGCATGACAGGCTTTACACCAATTACAGATACGCAGTATTTT.

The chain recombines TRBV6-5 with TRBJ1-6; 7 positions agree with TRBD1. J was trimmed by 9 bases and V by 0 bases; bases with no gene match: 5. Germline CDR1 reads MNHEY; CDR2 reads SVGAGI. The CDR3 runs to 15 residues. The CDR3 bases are TGTGCCAGCAGTTACTCCCGGGACAGCACTTCACCCCTCCACTTT. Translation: CASSYSRDSTSPLHF.

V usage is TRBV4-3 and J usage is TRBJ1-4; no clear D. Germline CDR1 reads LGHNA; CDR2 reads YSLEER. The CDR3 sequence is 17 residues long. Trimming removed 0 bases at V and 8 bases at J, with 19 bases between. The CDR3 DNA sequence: TGCGCCAGCAGCCAAGAGCTTATGGCTTTTGCAAACGAAAAACTGTTTTTT. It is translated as CASSQELMAFANEKLFF.

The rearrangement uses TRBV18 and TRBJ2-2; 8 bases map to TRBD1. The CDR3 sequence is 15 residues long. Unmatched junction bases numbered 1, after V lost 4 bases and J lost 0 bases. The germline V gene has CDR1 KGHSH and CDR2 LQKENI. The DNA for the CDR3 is TGTGCCAGCTCACGACAGGGGACGAACACCGGGGAGCTGTTTTTT. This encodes CASSRQGTNTGELFF.

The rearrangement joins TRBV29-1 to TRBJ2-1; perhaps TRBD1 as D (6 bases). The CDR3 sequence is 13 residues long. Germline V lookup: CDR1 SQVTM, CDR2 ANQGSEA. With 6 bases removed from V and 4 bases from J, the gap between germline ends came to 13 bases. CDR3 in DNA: TGCAGCGTCGTAATACAGGGATACAATGAGCAGTTCTTC. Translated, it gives CSVVIQGYNEQFF.

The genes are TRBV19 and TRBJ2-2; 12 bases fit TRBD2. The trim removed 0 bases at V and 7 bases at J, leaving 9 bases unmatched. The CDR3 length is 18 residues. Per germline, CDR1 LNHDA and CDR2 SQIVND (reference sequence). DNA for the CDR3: TGTGCCAGTAGTATAGATGCTCGACTAGCGGGGGCCAACGGGGAGCTGTTTTTT. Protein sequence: CASSIDARLAGANGELFF. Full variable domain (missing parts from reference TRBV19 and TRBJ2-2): DGGITQSPKYLFRKEGQNVTLSCEQNLNHDAMYWYRQDPGQGLRLIYYSQIVNDFQKGDIAEGYSVSREKKESFPLTVTSAQKNPTAFYLCASSIDARLAGANGELFFGEGSRLTVL.

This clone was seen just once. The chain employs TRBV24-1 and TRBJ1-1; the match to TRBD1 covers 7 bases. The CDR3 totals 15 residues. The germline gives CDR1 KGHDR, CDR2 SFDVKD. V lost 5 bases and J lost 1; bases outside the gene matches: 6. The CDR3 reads CATSAGGTANTEAFF. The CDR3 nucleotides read TGTGCCACCAGTGCCGGCGGGACAGCGAACACTGAAGCTTTCTTT.

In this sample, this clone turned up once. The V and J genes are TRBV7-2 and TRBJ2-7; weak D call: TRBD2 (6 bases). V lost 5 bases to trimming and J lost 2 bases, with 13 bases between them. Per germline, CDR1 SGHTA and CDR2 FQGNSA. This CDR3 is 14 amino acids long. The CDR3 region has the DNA TGTGCCAGCAGCCGTAGCGGTGACGCCTACGAGCAGTACTTC. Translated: CASSRSGDAYEQYF.

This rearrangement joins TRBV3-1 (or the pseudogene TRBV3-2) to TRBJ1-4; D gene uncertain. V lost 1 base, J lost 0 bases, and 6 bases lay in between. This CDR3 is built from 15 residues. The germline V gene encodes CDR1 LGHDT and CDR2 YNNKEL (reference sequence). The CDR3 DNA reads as TGTGCCAGCAGCCAAGTCGGGGCAACTAATGAAAAACTGTTTTTT. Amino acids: CASSQVGATNEKLFF.